The rows below give T cell receptor beta chains drawn from one sample of a study of T-cell reconstitution after alpha-beta-depleted transplantation in children. From the PCR reads, TCRdb called clonotypes with MiXCR, one entry per CDR3 protein. There are about 110,000 distinct CDR3 sequences in the sample; 10% occur only once, and approximately 36% lies in the top ten. This specimen was PBMCs, taken before TCRalphabeta/CD19-depleted stem cell transplant. All receptors derive from a boy aged 2 to 9 with acute lymphoblastic leukemia, due to receive a stem cell transplant. CDR3s include the opening cysteine and the closing phenylalanine or tryptophan. A D gene is named only where the DNA matches it firmly. Only part of the rows carry a size: once, few, many, or a class if the clone is expanded.

J gene,clone size,V gene,D gene,CDR3 DNA,CDR3 protein
TRBJ2-3,few,TRBV5-1,TRBD2,TGCGCCAGCAGCTTGGGAGGTAGCGGGAGGACAGATACGCAGTATTTT,CASSLGGSGRTDTQYF
TRBJ2-1,NA,TRBV20-1,TRBD2,TGCAGTGCTTGGACTAGCGGGAAGGGGGAGCAGTTCTTC,CSAWTSGKGEQFF
TRBJ1-2,NA,TRBV20-1,TRBD1,TGCAGTGCTGGACAGGGGAACTATGGCTACACCTTC,CSAGQGNYGYTF
TRBJ2-7,few,TRBV11-1,TRBD1,TGTGCCAGCAGCCCCCGACAGGGCCCGGGCCTTGGGCAGTACTTC,CASSPRQGPGLGQYF
TRBJ2-1,few,TRBV6-4,NA,TGTGCCAGCAGTGACTCCCCCGGCTCCTACAATGAGCAGTTCTTC,CASSDSPGSYNEQFF
TRBJ1-1,NA,TRBV20-1,NA,TGCAGTGCTAGAGTTAGCGGACAGATGAACACTGAAGCTTTCTTT,CSARVSGQMNTEAFF
TRBJ2-7,many,TRBV2,NA,TGTGCCAGCAGTGAAGCCGGCAGGGGATACGACGAGCAGTACTTC,CASSEAGRGYDEQYF
TRBJ2-5,many,TRBV11-2,TRBD2,TGTGCCAGCAGCGAAGGGACTAGCGGGCGGGAGACCCAGTACTTC,CASSEGTSGRETQYF
TRBJ1-1,NA,TRBV5-1,NA,TGCGCCAGCAGCCCCCTTGTGGGGGTCCCAGAGATATTCTTT,CASSPLVGVPEIFF
TRBJ2-7,NA,TRBV4-2,NA,TGTGCCAGCAGCCCCGGGCCCATATACGAGCAGTACTTC,CASSPGPIYEQYF
TRBJ2-7,NA,TRBV27,NA,TGTGCCAGCAGTTTAAAGGCCTACTACGAGCAGTACTTC,CASSLKAYYEQYF
TRBJ2-7,NA,TRBV5-1,NA,TGCGCCAGCAGCTTGGGAACGTACAGGGAACAGTACTTC,CASSLGTYREQYF
TRBJ1-5,many,TRBV7-2,NA,TGTGCCAGCAGCTACGGAGACAGTTATAGCAATCAGCCCCAGCATTTT,CASSYGDSYSNQPQHF
TRBJ2-3,many,TRBV20-1,TRBD2,TGCAGTGCCCCGCTAGCGGGAGGCACAGATACGCAGTATTTT,CSAPLAGGTDTQYF
TRBJ2-3,NA,TRBV12-3/TRBV12-4,TRBD1,TGTGCCAGCAGTCCCCCCGGACAGGGCACAGATACGCAGTATTTT,CASSPPGQGTDTQYF
TRBJ2-7,few,TRBV20-1,NA,TGCAGTGCGCAACACCCTAGGGACTACGAGCAGTACTTC,CSAQHPRDYEQYF
TRBJ2-3,few,TRBV7-8,NA,TGTGCCAGCAGCTTAGAAGCGGGTACGACTCCTAGCACAGATACGCAGTATTTT,CASSLEAGTTPSTDTQYF
TRBJ2-1,NA,TRBV20-1,TRBD2,TGCAGTGCTAGACTAGCGGGAGATAGCAATGAGCAGTTCTTC,CSARLAGDSNEQFF
TRBJ2-1,few,TRBV6-1,TRBD1,TGTGCCAGCAGCAGGGGGCCCAATGAGCAGTTCTTC,CASSRGPNEQFF
TRBJ1-5,few,TRBV18,TRBD1,TGTGCCAGCTCACGGGGACAGGAGAATCAGCCCCAGCATTTT,CASSRGQENQPQHF
TRBJ1-6,few,TRBV3-1,NA,TGTGCCAGCAGCCAAGGGGCAGGGGTAAAATCACCCCTCCACTTT,CASSQGAGVKSPLHF
TRBJ2-5,many,TRBV5-1,NA,TGCGCCAGCAGCTTACACACCCAAGAGACCCAGTACTTC,CASSLHTQETQYF
TRBJ2-2,few,TRBV7-9,TRBD2,TGTGCCAGCAGCTCTCCACTAGCGCCCGGGGAGCTGTTTTTT,CASSSPLAPGELFF
TRBJ2-1,NA,TRBV2,NA,TGTGCCAGCAGCGAAACTACGCTAGGTAGAGAGCAGTTCTTC,CASSETTLGREQFF
TRBJ2-6,many,TRBV9,NA,TGTGCCAGCAGCGTAGCGCCGGAAGCCAACGTCCTGACTTTC,CASSVAPEANVLTF
TRBJ2-7,many,TRBV7-9,NA,TGTGCCAGCAGCACGGACTTCTTGAAGCAGTACTTC,CASSTDFLKQYF
TRBJ2-5,many,TRBV5-1,NA,TGCGCCAGCAGCTTGGGGACACTACAAGAGACCCAGTACTTC,CASSLGTLQETQYF
TRBJ2-5,many,TRBV5-1,NA,TGCGCCAGCAGCTTGGTAGAGGGTCTAGGAGAGACCCAGTACTTC,CASSLVEGLGETQYF
TRBJ2-7,few,TRBV20-1,TRBD2,TGCAGTGCTAGAAGCGGGAGGGTCTACGAGCAGTACTTC,CSARSGRVYEQYF
TRBJ1-1,NA,TRBV29-1,NA,TGCAGCGCGGGACAATCGAACACTGAAGCTTTCTTT,CSAGQSNTEAFF
TRBJ2-7,many,TRBV25-1,NA,TGTGCCAGCAGGGAAGGCTACGAGCAGTACTTC,CASREGYEQYF
TRBJ1-2,few,TRBV27,NA,TGTGCCAGCAGTTTAACCGGCAATGGCTACACCTTC,CASSLTGNGYTF
TRBJ2-1,NA,TRBV6-1,TRBD2,TGTGCCAGCAGTAGAATGACTAGCGGGAACCTATACAATGAGCAGTTCTTC,CASSRMTSGNLYNEQFF
TRBJ1-2,NA,TRBV6-1,NA,TGTGCCAGCAGTGAACTCCCCCGGGACATACGTGGCTACACCTTC,CASSELPRDIRGYTF
TRBJ2-7,few,TRBV7-7,TRBD1,TGTGCCAGCAGCCTCCCGGCCGCCGACAGGGAAGCCTACGAGCAGTACTTC,CASSLPAADREAYEQYF
TRBJ1-3,NA,TRBV3-1,NA,TGTGCCTTCAGTTTGCCCGGGTTACATGGAAACACCATATATTTT,CAFSLPGLHGNTIYF
TRBJ2-1,many,TRBV6-5,TRBD1,TGTGCCAGTCGGACAGGTATATACAATGAGCAGTTCTTC,CASRTGIYNEQFF
TRBJ2-2,many,TRBV7-2,NA,TGTGCCAGCAGCTTAGAGAGGCTACTAAACACCGGGGAGCTGTTTTTT,CASSLERLLNTGELFF
TRBJ2-3,few,TRBV5-1,NA,TGCGCCAGCAGCTTGGAAGGGGCAGATACGCAGTATTTT,CASSLEGADTQYF
TRBJ2-1,NA,TRBV28,TRBD1,TGTGCCAGCAGTTTGACGACAGGGGGGCGGAATGAGCAGTTCTTC,CASSLTTGGRNEQFF
TRBJ1-5,NA,TRBV28,NA,TGTGCCAGCAGTACCCCCAGGGGTCCCAATCAGCCCCAGCATTTT,CASSTPRGPNQPQHF
TRBJ2-1,NA,TRBV20-1,TRBD2,TGCAGTGCCAGTCGGGGGAGGGCCCTGGCCTACAATGAGCAGTTCTTC,CSASRGRALAYNEQFF